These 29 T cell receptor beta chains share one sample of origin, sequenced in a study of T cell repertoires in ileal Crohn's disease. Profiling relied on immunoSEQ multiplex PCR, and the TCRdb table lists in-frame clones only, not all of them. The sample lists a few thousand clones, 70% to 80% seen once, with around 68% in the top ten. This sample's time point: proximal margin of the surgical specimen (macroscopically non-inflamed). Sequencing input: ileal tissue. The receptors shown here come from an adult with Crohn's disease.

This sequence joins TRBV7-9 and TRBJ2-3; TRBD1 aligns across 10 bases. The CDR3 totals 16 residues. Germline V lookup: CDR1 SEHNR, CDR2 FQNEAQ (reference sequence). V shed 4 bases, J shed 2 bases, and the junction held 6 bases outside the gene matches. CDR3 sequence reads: CASSYTTGGVTDTQYF. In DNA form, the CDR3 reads TGTGCCAGCAGCTATACGACAGGGGGCGTCACAGATACGCAGTATTTT.

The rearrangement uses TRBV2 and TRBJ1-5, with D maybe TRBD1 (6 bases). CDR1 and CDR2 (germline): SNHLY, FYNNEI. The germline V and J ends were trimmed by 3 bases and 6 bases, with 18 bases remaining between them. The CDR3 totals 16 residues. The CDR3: CASSEWLGGDGQPQHF. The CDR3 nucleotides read TGTGCCAGCAGTGAGTGGCTAGGGGGGGATGGTCAGCCCCAGCATTTT. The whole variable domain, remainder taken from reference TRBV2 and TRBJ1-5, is EPEVTQTPSHQVTQMGQEVILRCVPISNHLYFYWYRQILGQKVEFLVSFYNNEISEKSEIFDDQFSVERPDGSNFTLKIRSTKLEDSAMYFCASSEWLGGDGQPQHFGDGTRLSIL.

The DNA for the CDR3 is TGTGCCAGCAGTGAATTGGGTACGCAGCCCCAGCATTTT. This encodes CASSELGTQPQHF. The chain combines TRBV6-1 with TRBJ1-5; no clear D gene. V lost 2 bases and J lost 7, with 9 bases in between. CDR1 is MNHNS, CDR2 SASEGT, per germline. CDR3 size: 13 residues.

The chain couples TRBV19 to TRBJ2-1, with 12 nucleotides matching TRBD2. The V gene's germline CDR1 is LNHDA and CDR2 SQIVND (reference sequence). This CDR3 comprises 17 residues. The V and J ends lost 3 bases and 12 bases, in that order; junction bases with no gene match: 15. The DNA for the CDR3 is TGTGCCAGTAGTATCCAGACTACTAGCGGGGGGCTAGTAGGGCAGTTCTTC. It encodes CASSIQTTSGGLVGQFF. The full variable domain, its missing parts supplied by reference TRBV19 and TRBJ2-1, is DGGITQSPKYLFRKEGQNVTLSCEQNLNHDAMYWYRQDPGQGLRLIYYSQIVNDFQKGDIAEGYSVSREKKESFPLTVTSAQKNPTAFYLCASSIQTTSGGLVGQFFGPGTRLTVL.

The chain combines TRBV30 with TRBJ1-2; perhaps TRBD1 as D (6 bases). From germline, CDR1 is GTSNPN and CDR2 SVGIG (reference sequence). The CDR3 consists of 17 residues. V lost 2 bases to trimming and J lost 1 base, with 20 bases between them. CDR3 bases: TGTGCCTGGAGTAGGTATGGGCCAGACAGGTTTAACTATGGCTACACCTTC. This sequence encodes CAWSRYGPDRFNYGYTF.

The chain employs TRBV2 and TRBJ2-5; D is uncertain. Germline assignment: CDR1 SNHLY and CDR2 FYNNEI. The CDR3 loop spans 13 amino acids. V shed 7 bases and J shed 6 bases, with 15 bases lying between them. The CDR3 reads CASKGSDRQTQYF. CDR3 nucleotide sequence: TGTGCCAGCAAGGGCTCGGACCGGCAGACCCAGTACTTC. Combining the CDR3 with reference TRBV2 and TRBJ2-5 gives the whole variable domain EPEVTQTPSHQVTQMGQEVILRCVPISNHLYFYWYRQILGQKVEFLVSFYNNEISEKSEIFDDQFSVERPDGSNFTLKIRSTKLEDSAMYFCASKGSDRQTQYFGPGTRLLVL.

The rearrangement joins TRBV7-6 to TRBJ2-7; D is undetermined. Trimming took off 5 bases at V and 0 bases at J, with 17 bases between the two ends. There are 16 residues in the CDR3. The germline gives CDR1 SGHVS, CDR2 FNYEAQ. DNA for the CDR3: TGTGCCAGCAGCCATGGTCAGGCAGGTAACTCCTACGAGCAGTACTTC. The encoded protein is CASSHGQAGNSYEQYF.

This chain's CDR3 is CASSLRQGHSPLHF. Written as DNA, the CDR3 is TGTGCCAGCAGCTTACGACAGGGCCATTCACCCCTCCACTTT. This chain links TRBV9 with TRBJ1-6; TRBD1 agrees at 7 bases. CDR3 length: 14 residues. Germline loops: CDR1 SGDLS, CDR2 YYNGEE. The V and J ends lost 4 bases and 8 bases, in that order; junction bases with no gene match: 6.

CDR3: CASSLAKGFQVDTQYF. The CDR3 DNA follows: TGTGCCAGCAGCTTAGCGAAGGGCTTCCAAGTGGATACGCAGTATTTT. The chain recombines TRBV7-2 with TRBJ2-3; D gene ambiguous. CDR1 is SGHTA and CDR2 is FQGNSA in the germline V gene. The CDR3 covers 16 residues. V dropped 0 bases and J dropped 6 bases, with 16 bases sitting between them.

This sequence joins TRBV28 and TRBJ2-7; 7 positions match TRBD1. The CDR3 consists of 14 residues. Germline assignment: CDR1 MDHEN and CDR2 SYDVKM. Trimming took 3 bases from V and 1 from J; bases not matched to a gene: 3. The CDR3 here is CASSFNRGSYEQYF. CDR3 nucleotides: TGTGCCAGCAGTTTTAACAGGGGTTCCTACGAGCAGTACTTC.

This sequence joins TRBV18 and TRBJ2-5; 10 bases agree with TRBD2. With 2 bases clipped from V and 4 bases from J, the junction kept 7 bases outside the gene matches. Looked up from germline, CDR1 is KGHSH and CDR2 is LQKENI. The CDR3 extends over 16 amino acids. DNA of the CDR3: TGTGCCAGCTCACCAACGAAGCGGGGGGGAGGAGAGACCCAGTACTTC. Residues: CASSPTKRGGGETQYF. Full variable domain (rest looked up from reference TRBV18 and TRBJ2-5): NAGVMQNPRHLVRRRGQEARLRCSPMKGHSHVYWYRQLPEEGLKFMVYLQKENIIDESGMPKERFSAEFPKEGPSILRIQQVVRGDSAAYFCASSPTKRGGGETQYFGPGTRLLVL.

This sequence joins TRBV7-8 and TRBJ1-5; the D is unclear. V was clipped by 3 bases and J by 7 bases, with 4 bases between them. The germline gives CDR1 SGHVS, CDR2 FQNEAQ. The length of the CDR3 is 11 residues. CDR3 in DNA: TGTGCCAGCAGCTTTCGACAGCCCCAGCATTTT. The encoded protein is CASSFRQPQHF.

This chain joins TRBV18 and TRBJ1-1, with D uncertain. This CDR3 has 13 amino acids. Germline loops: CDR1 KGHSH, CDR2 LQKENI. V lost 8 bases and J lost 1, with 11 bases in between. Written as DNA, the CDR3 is TGTGCCAGCCTATCGCTAGGGAACACTGAAGCTTTCTTT. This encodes CASLSLGNTEAFF. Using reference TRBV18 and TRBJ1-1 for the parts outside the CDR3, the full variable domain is NAGVMQNPRHLVRRRGQEARLRCSPMKGHSHVYWYRQLPEEGLKFMVYLQKENIIDESGMPKERFSAEFPKEGPSILRIQQVVRGDSAAYFCASLSLGNTEAFFGQGTRLTVV.

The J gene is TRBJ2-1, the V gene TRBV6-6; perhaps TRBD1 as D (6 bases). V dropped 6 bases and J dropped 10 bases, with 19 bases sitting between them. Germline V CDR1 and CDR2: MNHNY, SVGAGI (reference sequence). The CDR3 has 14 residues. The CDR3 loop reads CASRPQGLQREQFF. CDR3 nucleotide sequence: TGTGCCAGCAGACCCCAGGGGTTGCAAAGGGAGCAGTTCTTC.

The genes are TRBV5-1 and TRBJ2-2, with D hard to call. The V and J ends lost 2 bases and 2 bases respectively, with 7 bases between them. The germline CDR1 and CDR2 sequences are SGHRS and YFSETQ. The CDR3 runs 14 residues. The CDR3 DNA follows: TGCGCCAGCAGCTTATCAGTTAACACCGGGGAGCTGTTTTTT. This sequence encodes CASSLSVNTGELFF.

This CDR3 reads CASSIQSEAFF. CDR3 coding DNA: TGTGCCAGCAGTATACAGTCTGAAGCTTTCTTT. The V call is TRBV2, the J call TRBJ1-1, with unresolved D. This CDR3 is 11 amino acids long. CDR1 is SNHLY and CDR2 is FYNNEI in the germline V gene. Between the trimmed V and J ends, which lost 5 bases and 6 bases, there was a span of 7 bases.

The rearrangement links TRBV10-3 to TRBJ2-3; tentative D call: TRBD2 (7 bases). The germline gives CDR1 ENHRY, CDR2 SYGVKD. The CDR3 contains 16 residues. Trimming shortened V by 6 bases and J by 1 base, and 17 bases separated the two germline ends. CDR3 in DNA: TGTGCCATCAGGGATGGGAGGGGGGGTGGCACAGATACGCAGTATTTT. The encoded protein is CAIRDGRGGGTDTQYF.

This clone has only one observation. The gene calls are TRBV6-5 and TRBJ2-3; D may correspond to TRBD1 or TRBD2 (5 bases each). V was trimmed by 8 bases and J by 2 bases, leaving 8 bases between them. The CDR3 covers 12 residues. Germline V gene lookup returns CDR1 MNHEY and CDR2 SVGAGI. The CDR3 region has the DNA TGTGCCAGCGGGGACCTCACAGATACGCAGTATTTT. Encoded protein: CASGDLTDTQYF.

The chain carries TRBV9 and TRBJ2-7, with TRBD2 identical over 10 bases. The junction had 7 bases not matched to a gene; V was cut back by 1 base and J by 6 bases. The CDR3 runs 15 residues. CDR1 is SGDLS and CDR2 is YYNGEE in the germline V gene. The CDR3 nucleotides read TGTGCCAGCAGCGTACACAGCGGGGGGGCCATCGAGCAGTACTTC. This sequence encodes CASSVHSGGAIEQYF. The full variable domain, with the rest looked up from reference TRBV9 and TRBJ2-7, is DSGVTQTPKHLITATGQRVTLRCSPRSGDLSVYWYQQSLDQGLQFLIQYYNGEERAKGNILERFSAQQFPDLHSELNLSSLELGDSALYFCASSVHSGGAIEQYFGPGTRLTVT.

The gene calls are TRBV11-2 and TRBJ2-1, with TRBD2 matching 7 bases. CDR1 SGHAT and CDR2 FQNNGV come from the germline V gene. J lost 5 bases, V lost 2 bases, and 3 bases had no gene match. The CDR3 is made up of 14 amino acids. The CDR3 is CASSLRDYDNEQFF. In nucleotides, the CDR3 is TGTGCCAGCAGCTTACGGGACTACGACAATGAGCAGTTCTTC.

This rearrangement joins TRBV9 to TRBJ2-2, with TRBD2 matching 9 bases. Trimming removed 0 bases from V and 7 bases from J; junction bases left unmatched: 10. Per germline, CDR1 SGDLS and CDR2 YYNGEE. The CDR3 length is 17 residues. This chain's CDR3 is CASSVDGGGAVGGELFF. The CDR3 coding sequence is TGTGCCAGCAGCGTAGACGGCGGGGGGGCCGTCGGCGGGGAGCTGTTTTTT. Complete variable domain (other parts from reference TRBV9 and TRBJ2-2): DSGVTQTPKHLITATGQRVTLRCSPRSGDLSVYWYQQSLDQGLQFLIQYYNGEERAKGNILERFSAQQFPDLHSELNLSSLELGDSALYFCASSVDGGGAVGGELFFGEGSRLTVL.

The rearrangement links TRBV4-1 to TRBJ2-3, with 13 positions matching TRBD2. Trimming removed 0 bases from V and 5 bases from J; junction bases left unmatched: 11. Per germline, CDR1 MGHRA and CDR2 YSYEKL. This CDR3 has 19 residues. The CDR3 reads CASSQERGLAGVGVDTQYF. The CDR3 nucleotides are TGCGCCAGCAGCCAAGAGAGAGGACTAGCGGGGGTTGGGGTAGATACGCAGTATTTT.

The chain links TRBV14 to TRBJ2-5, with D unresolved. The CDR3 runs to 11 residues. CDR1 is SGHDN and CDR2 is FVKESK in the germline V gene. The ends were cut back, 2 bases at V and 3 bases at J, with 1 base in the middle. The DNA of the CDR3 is TGTGCCAGCAGCCAAAAAGAGACCCAGTACTTC. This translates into CASSQKETQYF.

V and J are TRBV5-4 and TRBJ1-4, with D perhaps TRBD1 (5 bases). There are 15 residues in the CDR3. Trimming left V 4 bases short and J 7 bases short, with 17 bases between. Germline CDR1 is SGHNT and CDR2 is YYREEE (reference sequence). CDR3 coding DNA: TGTGCCAGCAGCACCGGTGGGCAGGGAGGTGAAAAACTGTTTTTT. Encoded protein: CASSTGGQGGEKLFF. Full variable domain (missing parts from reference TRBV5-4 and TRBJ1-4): ETGVTQSPTHLIKTRGQQVTLRCSSQSGHNTVSWYQQALGQGPQFIFQYYREEENGRGNFPPRFSGLQFPNYSSELNVNALELDDSALYLCASSTGGQGGEKLFFGSGTQLSVL.

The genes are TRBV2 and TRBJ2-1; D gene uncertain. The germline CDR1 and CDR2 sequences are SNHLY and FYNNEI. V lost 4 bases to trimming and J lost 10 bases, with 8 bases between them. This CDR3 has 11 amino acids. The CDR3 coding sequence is TGTGCCAGCAGTGTGAAGACAGAGCAGTTCTTC. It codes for CASSVKTEQFF. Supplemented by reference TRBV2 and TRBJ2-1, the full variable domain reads EPEVTQTPSHQVTQMGQEVILRCVPISNHLYFYWYRQILGQKVEFLVSFYNNEISEKSEIFDDQFSVERPDGSNFTLKIRSTKLEDSAMYFCASSVKTEQFFGPGTRLTVL.

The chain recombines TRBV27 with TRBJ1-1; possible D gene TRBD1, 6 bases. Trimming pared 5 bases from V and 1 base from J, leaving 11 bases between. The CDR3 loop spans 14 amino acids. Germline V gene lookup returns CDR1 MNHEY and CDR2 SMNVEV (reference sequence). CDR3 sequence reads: CASSIGQKNTEAFF. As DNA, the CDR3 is TGTGCCAGCAGTATCGGACAGAAGAACACTGAAGCTTTCTTT.

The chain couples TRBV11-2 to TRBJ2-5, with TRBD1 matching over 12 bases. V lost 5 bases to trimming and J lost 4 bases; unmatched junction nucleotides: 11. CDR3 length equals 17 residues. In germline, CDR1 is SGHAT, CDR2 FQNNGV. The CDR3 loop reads CASSITGTGGVLETQYF. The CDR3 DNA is TGTGCCAGCAGCATTACCGGGACAGGGGGCGTTTTAGAGACCCAGTACTTC.

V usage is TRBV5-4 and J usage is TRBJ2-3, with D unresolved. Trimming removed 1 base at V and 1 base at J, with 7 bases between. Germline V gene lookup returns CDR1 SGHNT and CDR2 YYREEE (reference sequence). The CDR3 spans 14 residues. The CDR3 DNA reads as TGTGCCAGCAGCTTGATTGGGGGCACAGATACGCAGTATTTT. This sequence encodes CASSLIGGTDTQYF. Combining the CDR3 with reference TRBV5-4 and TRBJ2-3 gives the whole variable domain ETGVTQSPTHLIKTRGQQVTLRCSSQSGHNTVSWYQQALGQGPQFIFQYYREEENGRGNFPPRFSGLQFPNYSSELNVNALELDDSALYLCASSLIGGTDTQYFGPGTRLTVL.

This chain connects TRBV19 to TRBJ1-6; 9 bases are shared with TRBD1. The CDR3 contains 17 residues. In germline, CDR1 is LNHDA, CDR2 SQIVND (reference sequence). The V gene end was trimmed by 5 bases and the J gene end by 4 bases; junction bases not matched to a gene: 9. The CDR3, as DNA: TGTGCCAGTAGTCCGAAGCGGGACAGGGTGTATAATTCACCCCTCCACTTT. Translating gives CASSPKRDRVYNSPLHF.